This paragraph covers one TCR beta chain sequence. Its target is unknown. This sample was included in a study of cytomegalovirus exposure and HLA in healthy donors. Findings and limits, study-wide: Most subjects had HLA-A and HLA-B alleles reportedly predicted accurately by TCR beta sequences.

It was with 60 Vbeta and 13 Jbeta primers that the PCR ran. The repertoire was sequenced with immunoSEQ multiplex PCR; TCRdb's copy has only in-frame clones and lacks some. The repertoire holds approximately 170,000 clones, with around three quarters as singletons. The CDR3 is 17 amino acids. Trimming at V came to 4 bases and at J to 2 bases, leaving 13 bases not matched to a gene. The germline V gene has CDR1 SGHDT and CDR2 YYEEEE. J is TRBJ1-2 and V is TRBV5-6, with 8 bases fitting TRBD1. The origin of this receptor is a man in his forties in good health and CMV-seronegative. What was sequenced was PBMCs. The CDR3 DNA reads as TGTGCCAGCAGCGAACCTCGACGGACAGGGAGAAACTATGGCTACACCTTC. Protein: CASSEPRRTGRNYGYTF.